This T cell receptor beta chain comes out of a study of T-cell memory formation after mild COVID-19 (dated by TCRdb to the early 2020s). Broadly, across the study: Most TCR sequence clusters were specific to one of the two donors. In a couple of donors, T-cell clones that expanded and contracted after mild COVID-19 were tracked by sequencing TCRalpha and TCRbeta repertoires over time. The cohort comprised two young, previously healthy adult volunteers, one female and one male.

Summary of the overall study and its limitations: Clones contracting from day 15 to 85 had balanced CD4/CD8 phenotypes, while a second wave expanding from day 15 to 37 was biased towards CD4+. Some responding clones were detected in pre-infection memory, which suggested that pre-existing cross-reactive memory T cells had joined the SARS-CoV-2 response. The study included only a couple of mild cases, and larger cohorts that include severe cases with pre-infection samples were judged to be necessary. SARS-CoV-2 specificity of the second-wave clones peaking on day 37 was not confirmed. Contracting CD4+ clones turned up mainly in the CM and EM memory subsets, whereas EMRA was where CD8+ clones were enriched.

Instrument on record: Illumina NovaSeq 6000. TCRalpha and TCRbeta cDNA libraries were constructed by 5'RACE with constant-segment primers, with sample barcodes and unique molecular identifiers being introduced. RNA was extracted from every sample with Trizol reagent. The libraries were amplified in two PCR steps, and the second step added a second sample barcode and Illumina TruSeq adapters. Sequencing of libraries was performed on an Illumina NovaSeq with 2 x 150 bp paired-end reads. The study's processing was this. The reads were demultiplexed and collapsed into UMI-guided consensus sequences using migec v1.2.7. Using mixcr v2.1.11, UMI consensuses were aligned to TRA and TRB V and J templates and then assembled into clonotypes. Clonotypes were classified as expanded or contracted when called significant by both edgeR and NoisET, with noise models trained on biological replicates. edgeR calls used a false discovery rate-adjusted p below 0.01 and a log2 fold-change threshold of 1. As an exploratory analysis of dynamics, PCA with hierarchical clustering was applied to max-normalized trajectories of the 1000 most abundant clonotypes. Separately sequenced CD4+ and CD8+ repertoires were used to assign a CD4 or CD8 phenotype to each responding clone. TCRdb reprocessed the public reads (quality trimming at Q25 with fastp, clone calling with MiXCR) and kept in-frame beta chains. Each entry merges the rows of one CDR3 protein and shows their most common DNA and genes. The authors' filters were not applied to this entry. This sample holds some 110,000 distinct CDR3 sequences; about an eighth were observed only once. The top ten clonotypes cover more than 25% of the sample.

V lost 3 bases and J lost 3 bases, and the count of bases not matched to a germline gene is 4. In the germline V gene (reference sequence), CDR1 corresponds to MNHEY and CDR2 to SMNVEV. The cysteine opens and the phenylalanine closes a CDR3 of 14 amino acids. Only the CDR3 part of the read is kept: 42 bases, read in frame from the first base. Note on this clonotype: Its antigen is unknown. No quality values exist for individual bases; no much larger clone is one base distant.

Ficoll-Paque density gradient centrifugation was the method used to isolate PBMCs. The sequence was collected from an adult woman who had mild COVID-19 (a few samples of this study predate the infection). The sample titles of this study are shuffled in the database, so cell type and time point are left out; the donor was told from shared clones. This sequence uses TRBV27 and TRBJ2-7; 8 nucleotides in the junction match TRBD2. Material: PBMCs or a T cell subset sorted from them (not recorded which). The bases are TGTGCCAGCAGTTTCAGCGGGGGAAACTACGAGCAGTACTTC. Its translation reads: CASSFSGGNYEQYF.